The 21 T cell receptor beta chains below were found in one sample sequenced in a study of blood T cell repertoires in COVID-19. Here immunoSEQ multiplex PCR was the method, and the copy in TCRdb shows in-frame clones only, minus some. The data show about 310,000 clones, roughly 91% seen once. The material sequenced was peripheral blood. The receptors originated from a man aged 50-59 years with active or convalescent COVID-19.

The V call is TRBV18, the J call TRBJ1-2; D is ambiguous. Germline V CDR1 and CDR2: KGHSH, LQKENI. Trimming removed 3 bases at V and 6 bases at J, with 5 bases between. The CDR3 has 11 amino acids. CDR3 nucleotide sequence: TGTGCCAGCTCACCTTCTCATGGCTACACCTTC. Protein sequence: CASSPSHGYTF.

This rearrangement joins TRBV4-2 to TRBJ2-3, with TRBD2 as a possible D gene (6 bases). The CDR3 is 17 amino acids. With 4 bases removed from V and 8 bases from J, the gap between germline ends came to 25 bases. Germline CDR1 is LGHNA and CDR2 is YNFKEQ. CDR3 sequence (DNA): TGTGCCAGCAGCCGAGAGCTACTAGCTTTTGAGGTAGGTACGCAGTATTTT. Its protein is CASSRELLAFEVGTQYF.

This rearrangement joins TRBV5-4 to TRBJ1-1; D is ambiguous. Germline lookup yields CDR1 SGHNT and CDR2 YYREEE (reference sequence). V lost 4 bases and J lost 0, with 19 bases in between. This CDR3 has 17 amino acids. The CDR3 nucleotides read TGTGCCAGCAGCCCGGACCGAGGGTCGGGGTTGAACACTGAAGCTTTCTTT. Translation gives CASSPDRGSGLNTEAFF. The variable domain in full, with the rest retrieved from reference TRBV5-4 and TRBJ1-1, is ETGVTQSPTHLIKTRGQQVTLRCSSQSGHNTVSWYQQALGQGPQFIFQYYREEENGRGNFPPRFSGLQFPNYSSELNVNALELDDSALYLCASSPDRGSGLNTEAFFGQGTRLTVV.

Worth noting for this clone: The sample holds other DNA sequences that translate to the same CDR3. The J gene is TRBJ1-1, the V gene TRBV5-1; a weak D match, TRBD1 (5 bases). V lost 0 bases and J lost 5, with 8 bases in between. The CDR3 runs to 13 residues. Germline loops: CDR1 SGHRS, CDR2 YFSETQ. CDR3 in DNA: TGCGCCAGCAGCTTGGGTGGGGGGACTGAAGCTTTCTTT. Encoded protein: CASSLGGGTEAFF.

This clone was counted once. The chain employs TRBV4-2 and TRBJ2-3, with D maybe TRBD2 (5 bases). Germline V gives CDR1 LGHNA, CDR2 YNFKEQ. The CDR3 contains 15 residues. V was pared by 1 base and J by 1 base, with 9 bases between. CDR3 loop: CASSQGSRGTDTQYF. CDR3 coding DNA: TGTGCCAGCAGCCAAGGATCGAGGGGCACAGATACGCAGTATTTT.

CDR3 sequence reads: CASGGQSSSYNEQFF. In DNA, the CDR3 is TGTGCCAGCGGCGGACAGTCGAGCTCCTACAATGAGCAGTTCTTC. V gene TRBV2 combines with J gene TRBJ2-1; a weak D match, TRBD1 (6 bases). Germline CDR1 SNHLY, CDR2 FYNNEI. The CDR3 totals 15 residues. V shed 8 bases and J shed 0 bases, with 14 bases lying between them.

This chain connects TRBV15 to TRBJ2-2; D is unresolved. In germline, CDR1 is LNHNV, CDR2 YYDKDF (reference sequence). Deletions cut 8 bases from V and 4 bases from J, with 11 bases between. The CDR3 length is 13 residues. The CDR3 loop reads CATFSGFTGELFF. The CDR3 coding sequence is TGTGCCACCTTTTCGGGTTTCACCGGGGAGCTGTTTTTT. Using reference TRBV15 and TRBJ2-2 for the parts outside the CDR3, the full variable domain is DAMVIQNPRYQVTQFGKPVTLSCSQTLNHNVMYWYQQKSSQAPKLLFHYYDKDFNNEADTPDNFQSRRPNTSFCFLDIRSPGLGDTAMYLCATFSGFTGELFFGEGSRLTVL.

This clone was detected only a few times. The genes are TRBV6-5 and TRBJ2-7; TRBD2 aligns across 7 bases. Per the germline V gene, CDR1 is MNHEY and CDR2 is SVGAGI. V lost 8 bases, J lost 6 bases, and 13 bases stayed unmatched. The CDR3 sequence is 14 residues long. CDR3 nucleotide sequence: TGTGCCAGCGGCAAGACTAGCTTGATCGGCGAGCAGTACTTC. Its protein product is CASGKTSLIGEQYF.

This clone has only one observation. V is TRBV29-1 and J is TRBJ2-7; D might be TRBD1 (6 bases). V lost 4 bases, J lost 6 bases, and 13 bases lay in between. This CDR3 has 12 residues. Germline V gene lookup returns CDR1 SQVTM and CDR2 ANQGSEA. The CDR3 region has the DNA TGCAGCGTTGGCACAGGGTACCGCGAGCAGTACTTC. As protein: CSVGTGYREQYF.

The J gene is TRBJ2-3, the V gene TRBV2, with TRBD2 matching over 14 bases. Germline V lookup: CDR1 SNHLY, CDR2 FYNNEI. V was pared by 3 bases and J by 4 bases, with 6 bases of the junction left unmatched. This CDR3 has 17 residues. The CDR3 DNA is TGTGCCAGCAGTGAGGGACTAGCGGGAGAAGGTTCAGATACGCAGTATTTT. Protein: CASSEGLAGEGSDTQYF.

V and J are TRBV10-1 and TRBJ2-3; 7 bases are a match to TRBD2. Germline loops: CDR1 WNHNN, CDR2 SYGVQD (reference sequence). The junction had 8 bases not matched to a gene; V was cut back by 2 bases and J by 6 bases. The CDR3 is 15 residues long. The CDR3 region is CASSEGGRSLDTQYF. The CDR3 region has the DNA TGCGCCAGCAGTGAGGGCGGGAGATCTTTGGATACGCAGTATTTT.

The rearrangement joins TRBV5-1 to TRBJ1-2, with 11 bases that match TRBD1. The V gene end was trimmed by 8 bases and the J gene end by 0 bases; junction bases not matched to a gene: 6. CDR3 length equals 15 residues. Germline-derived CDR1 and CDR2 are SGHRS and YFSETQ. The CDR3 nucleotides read TGCGCCAGACCGGACAGGGGGCCGACTAACTATGGCTACACCTTC. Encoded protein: CARPDRGPTNYGYTF.

The CDR3 DNA sequence: TGTGCTAGTGGTTTGGGAGGTTTAGAGCAGTTCTTC. Its translation is CASGLGGLEQFF. This rearrangement joins TRBV12-5 to TRBJ2-1; D remains unclear. The CDR3 contains 12 residues. The germline gives CDR1 LGHNT, CDR2 FRNRAP. V lost 1 base and J lost 10, with 8 bases in between. The variable domain in full, with the rest retrieved from reference TRBV12-5 and TRBJ2-1, is DARVTQTPRHKVTEMGQEVTMRCQPILGHNTVFWYRQTMMQGLELLAYFRNRAPLDDSGMPKDRFSAEMPDATLATLKIQPSEPRDSAVYFCASGLGGLEQFFGPGTRLTVL.

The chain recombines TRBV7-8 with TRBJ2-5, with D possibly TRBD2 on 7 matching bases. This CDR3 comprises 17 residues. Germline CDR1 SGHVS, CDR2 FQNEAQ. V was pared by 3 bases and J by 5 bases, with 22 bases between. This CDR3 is CASSLGRGGAVMETQYF. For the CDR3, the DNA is TGTGCCAGCAGCTTGGGTAGGGGGGGGGCGGTAATGGAGACCCAGTACTTC. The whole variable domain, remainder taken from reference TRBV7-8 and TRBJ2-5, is GAGVSQSPRYKVAKRGQDVALRCDPISGHVSLFWYQQALGQGPEFLTYFQNEAQLDKSGLPSDRFFAERPEGSVSTLKIQRTQQEDSAVYLCASSLGRGGAVMETQYFGPGTRLLVL.

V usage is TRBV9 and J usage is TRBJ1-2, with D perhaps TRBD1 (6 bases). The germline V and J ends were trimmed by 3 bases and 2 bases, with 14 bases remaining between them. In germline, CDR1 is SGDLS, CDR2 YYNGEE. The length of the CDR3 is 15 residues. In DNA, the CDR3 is TGTGCCAGCAGCGCCGGGACACTGGTAAACTATGGCTACACCTTC. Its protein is CASSAGTLVNYGYTF.

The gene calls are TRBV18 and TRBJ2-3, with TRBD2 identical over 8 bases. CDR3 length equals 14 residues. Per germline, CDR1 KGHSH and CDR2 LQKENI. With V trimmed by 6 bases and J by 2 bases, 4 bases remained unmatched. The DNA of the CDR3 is TGTGCCAGCTCTGGACTAGCTGTCACAGATACGCAGTATTTT. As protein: CASSGLAVTDTQYF.

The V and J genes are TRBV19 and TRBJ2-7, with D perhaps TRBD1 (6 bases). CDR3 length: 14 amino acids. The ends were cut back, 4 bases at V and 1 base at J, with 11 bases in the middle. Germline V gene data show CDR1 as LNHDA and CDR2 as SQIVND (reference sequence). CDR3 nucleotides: TGTGCCAGTAGTACTGGACAGCGTTCCTACGAGCAGTACTTC. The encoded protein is CASSTGQRSYEQYF.

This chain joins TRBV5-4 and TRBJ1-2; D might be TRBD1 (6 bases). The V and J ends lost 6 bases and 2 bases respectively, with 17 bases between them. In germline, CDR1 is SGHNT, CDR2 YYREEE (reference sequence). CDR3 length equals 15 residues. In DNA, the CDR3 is TGTGCCAGCACCGTGGCCCTTACAGGGAACTATGGCTACACCTTC. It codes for CASTVALTGNYGYTF.

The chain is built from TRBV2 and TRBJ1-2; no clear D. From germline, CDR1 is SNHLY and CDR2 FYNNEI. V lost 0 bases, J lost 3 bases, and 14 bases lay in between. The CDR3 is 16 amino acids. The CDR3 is CASSEARERRHYGYTF. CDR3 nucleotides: TGTGCCAGCAGTGAAGCAAGAGAAAGGAGACACTATGGCTACACCTTC.

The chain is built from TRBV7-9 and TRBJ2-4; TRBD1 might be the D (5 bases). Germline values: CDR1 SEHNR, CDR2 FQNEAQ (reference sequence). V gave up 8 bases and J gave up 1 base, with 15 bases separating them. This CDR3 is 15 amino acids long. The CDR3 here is CASEARDSAKNIQYF. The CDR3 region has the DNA TGTGCCAGCGAGGCCAGGGATTCGGCCAAAAACATTCAGTACTTC.

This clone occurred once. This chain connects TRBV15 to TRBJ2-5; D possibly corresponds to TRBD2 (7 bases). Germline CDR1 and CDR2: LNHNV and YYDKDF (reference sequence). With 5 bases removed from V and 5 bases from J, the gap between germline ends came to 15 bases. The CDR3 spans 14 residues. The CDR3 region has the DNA TGTGCCACCAGCTTCGGGGGGCCAGGGGAGACCCAGTACTTC. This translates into CATSFGGPGETQYF.